Listed below are T cell receptor beta chains from one sample, sequenced in a study of chemoradiotherapy in HPV16-positive cancers. Produced via immunoSEQ multiplex PCR; TCRdb's table is partial and in-frame only. The table shows approximately 23,000 clones, with 73% occurring only once. The specimen was obtained from a patient who underwent chemoradiotherapy. These receptors all come from a human donor with HPV-associated anogenital cancer. The CDR3 runs from the conserved cysteine through the conserved F or W. The order of the fields is CDR3 protein, CDR3 DNA, J gene, clone size, D gene, V gene. A D gene is named only where the DNA matches it firmly. The size field is filled for only some rows; it gives once, few, many or a size class.

CDR3 protein: CASSLGGTNTGELFF
CDR3 DNA: TGTGCCAGCAGCTTGGGTGGGACGAACACCGGGGAGCTGTTTTTT
J gene: TRBJ2-2
clone size: .
D gene: .
V gene: TRBV5-6

CDR3 protein: CASSFPGTGYFYSTDTQYF
CDR3 DNA: TGTGCCAGCAGTTTTCCCGGGACAGGGTATTTTTACAGCACAGATACGCAGTATTTT
J gene: TRBJ2-3
clone size: .
D gene: TRBD1
V gene: TRBV28

CDR3 protein: CASSYAGRRDGSPLHF
CDR3 DNA: TGTGCCAGCAGTTACGCGGGACGCCGGGATGGTTCACCCCTCCACTTT
J gene: TRBJ1-6
clone size: .
D gene: .
V gene: TRBV6-5

CDR3 protein: CASSPIFEGAGGEQYF
CDR3 DNA: TGTGCCAGCAGTCCTATTTTCGAGGGGGCCGGCGGGGAGCAGTACTTC
J gene: TRBJ2-7
clone size: .
D gene: TRBD1
V gene: TRBV28

CDR3 protein: CAISESFSPGLIGLADTQYF
CDR3 DNA: TGTGCCATCAGTGAGTCCTTTTCGCCCGGCCTTATAGGGTTGGCAGATACGCAGTATTTT
J gene: TRBJ2-3
clone size: .
D gene: .
V gene: TRBV10-3

CDR3 protein: CAWSAVGWNTGELFF
CDR3 DNA: TGTGCCTGGAGTGCGGTGGGGTGGAACACCGGGGAGCTGTTTTTT
J gene: TRBJ2-2
clone size: .
D gene: .
V gene: TRBV30

CDR3 protein: CASSLFEYTEAFF
CDR3 DNA: TGTGCCAGCAGCTTATTTGAGTACACTGAAGCTTTCTTT
J gene: TRBJ1-1
clone size: .
D gene: .
V gene: TRBV7-9

CDR3 protein: CASSSRTEPAYNEQFF
CDR3 DNA: TGTGCCAGCAGTTCGCGGACCGAACCAGCCTACAATGAGCAGTTCTTC
J gene: TRBJ2-1
clone size: once
D gene: .
V gene: TRBV28

CDR3 protein: CASADRGVEGYTF
CDR3 DNA: TGTGCCAGTGCTGACAGGGGGGTTGAGGGCTACACCTTC
J gene: TRBJ1-2
clone size: few
D gene: TRBD1
V gene: TRBV6-1

CDR3 protein: CAWSAGTSTDTQYF
CDR3 DNA: TGTGCCTGGAGCGCGGGGACTAGCACAGATACGCAGTATTTT
J gene: TRBJ2-3
clone size: .
D gene: .
V gene: TRBV30

CDR3 protein: CASSLTSGRGTQYF
CDR3 DNA: TGTGCCAGCAGCTTGACTAGCGGGAGGGGTACGCAGTATTTT
J gene: TRBJ2-3
clone size: .
D gene: TRBD2
V gene: TRBV7-3

CDR3 protein: CASSYGDGEAFF
CDR3 DNA: TGTGCCAGCAGTTACGGGGACGGTGAAGCTTTCTTT
J gene: TRBJ1-1
clone size: few
D gene: .
V gene: TRBV6-6

CDR3 protein: CASSESAGETNEQFF
CDR3 DNA: TGTGCCAGCAGTGAATCGGCAGGAGAAACCAATGAGCAGTTCTTC
J gene: TRBJ2-1
clone size: .
D gene: .
V gene: TRBV25-1

CDR3 protein: CARSLSREWVMNTEAFF
CDR3 DNA: TGTGCCAGAAGCTTGAGCAGGGAATGGGTCATGAACACTGAAGCTTTCTTT
J gene: TRBJ1-1
clone size: .
D gene: .
V gene: TRBV5-3

CDR3 protein: CASSPRSSGSSEQYF
CDR3 DNA: TGTGCCAGCAGCCCCAGGTCTAGCGGGAGTTCCGAGCAGTACTTC
J gene: TRBJ2-7
clone size: .
D gene: TRBD2
V gene: TRBV9

CDR3 protein: CASSLQGSEQFF
CDR3 DNA: TGTGCCAGCAGCTTACAGGGGAGTGAGCAGTTCTTC
J gene: TRBJ2-1
clone size: .
D gene: TRBD1
V gene: TRBV5-4

CDR3 protein: CASALSGSFTDTQYF
CDR3 DNA: TGTGCTAGTGCCCTTAGCGGGAGCTTCACAGATACGCAGTATTTT
J gene: TRBJ2-3
clone size: .
D gene: TRBD2
V gene: TRBV12-5

CDR3 protein: CAISGGGGKTGELFF
CDR3 DNA: TGTGCCATCAGTGGGGGGGGAGGGAAAACCGGGGAGCTGTTTTTT
J gene: TRBJ2-2
clone size: .
D gene: TRBD2
V gene: TRBV10-3

CDR3 protein: CASSLRGGWYNSPLHF
CDR3 DNA: TGTGCCAGCAGCTTGAGAGGGGGCTGGTATAATTCACCCCTCCACTTT
J gene: TRBJ1-6
clone size: .
D gene: TRBD1
V gene: TRBV5-5

CDR3 protein: CASSRYRDSTYEQYF
CDR3 DNA: TGTGCCAGCAGCCGATATCGGGACAGCACATACGAGCAGTACTTC
J gene: TRBJ2-7
clone size: few
D gene: TRBD1
V gene: TRBV14

CDR3 protein: CASSEVSARETQYF
CDR3 DNA: TGTGCCAGCAGTGAAGTGTCAGCTCGAGAGACCCAGTACTTC
J gene: TRBJ2-5
clone size: few
D gene: .
V gene: TRBV6-1

CDR3 protein: CASSLGATSTDTQYF
CDR3 DNA: TGTGCCAGCAGTTTAGGGGCCACCAGCACAGATACGCAGTATTTT
J gene: TRBJ2-3
clone size: .
D gene: .
V gene: TRBV27

CDR3 protein: CASSVSGDGNTIYF
CDR3 DNA: TGTGCCAGCAGCGTATCGGGGGATGGAAACACCATATATTTT
J gene: TRBJ1-3
clone size: .
D gene: .
V gene: TRBV9

CDR3 protein: CASGQVSGANVLTF
CDR3 DNA: TGTGCCAGCGGACAGGTCTCTGGGGCCAACGTCCTGACTTTC
J gene: TRBJ2-6
clone size: .
D gene: TRBD1
V gene: TRBV2